This T cell receptor beta chain was sequenced in a study of breast tumors, draining lymph nodes, adjacent tissues. Overall study results and limits: Findings are consistent with lymph node origin and intratumoral expansion of most tumor T cells. Tumor T cell lymph node origin was a supported hypothesis, not proven. Tumor TCR diversity was below lymph nodes but above nontumor tissue.

A single record per CDR3 protein comes from TCRdb applying MiXCR to the multiplex PCR reads. The sample has 150,000 to 200,000 distinct CDR3 sequences, 30% to 35% seen once. Axillary draining lymph nodes of breast cancer patients supplied the node samples. In its sample, this clonotype was seen a few times. The antigen is undetermined. The source of this sequence is a female donor with breast cancer. Some clones in this sample may be carry-over from other donors' samples. Sequenced input: axillary lymph node tissue.

The DNA of the CDR3 is TGTGCCAGCAGCCAAGAGGCCAGGGTTAGAGATACGCAGTATTTT. Its protein is CASSQEARVRDTQYF. The J gene is TRBJ2-3, the V gene TRBV3-1, with D perhaps matching TRBD1 (5 bases). The V end was cut by 0 bases, the J end by 5 bases, with 12 bases between. CDR1 and CDR2 (germline): LGHDT, YNNKEL (reference sequence). CDR3 size: 15 residues.